A selection of T cell receptor beta chains follows, all from one sample in a study of prognosis after radiotherapy for stage I lung cancer. TCRdb used MiXCR to reprocess the multiplex PCR reads, holding one entry per CDR3 protein. The table lists fewer than 20,000 distinct CDR3 sequences, 44% of them singletons, with 39% in the top ten. This specimen consisted of PBMCs, obtained before or after stereotactic body radiation therapy (not recorded which). The receptors stem from a donor of 50 years or more with non-small cell lung cancer. Both conserved end residues are part of each CDR3. Each record gives: J gene, clone size, D gene, V gene, CDR3 protein, CDR3 DNA. D genes are given only for firm matches. A clone size is listed for some rows: how often the clone was seen (once, few, many), or a class if it is expanded.

J gene: TRBJ2-7; clone size: .; D gene: TRBD2; V gene: TRBV5-8; CDR3 protein: CASSLAGLGEYEQYF; CDR3 DNA: TGTGCCAGCAGCTTGGCCGGACTAGGAGAGTACGAGCAGTACTTC
J gene: TRBJ2-7; clone size: .; D gene: TRBD2; V gene: TRBV20-1; CDR3 protein: CSVRGTSGVEQYF; CDR3 DNA: TGCAGTGTGAGGGGGACTAGCGGTGTAGAGCAGTACTTC
J gene: TRBJ2-2; clone size: once; D gene: .; V gene: TRBV14; CDR3 protein: CASSQDRGGGELFF; CDR3 DNA: TGTGCCAGCAGCCAAGACAGGGGTGGCGGGGAGCTGTTTTTT
J gene: TRBJ2-4; clone size: many; D gene: .; V gene: TRBV28; CDR3 protein: CASSSIAVANLAKNIQYF; CDR3 DNA: TGTGCCAGCAGTTCGATCGCGGTTGCCAACCTAGCCAAAAACATTCAGTACTTC
J gene: TRBJ2-7; clone size: once; D gene: .; V gene: TRBV28; CDR3 protein: CASSEQGRKYEQYF; CDR3 DNA: TGTGCCAGCAGCGAACAGGGTAGAAAGTACGAGCAGTACTTC
J gene: TRBJ2-7; clone size: .; D gene: TRBD1; V gene: TRBV12-3/TRBV12-4; CDR3 protein: CASRLDRGLSEQYF; CDR3 DNA: TGTGCCAGCAGACTAGACAGGGGGCTAAGCGAGCAGTACTTC
J gene: TRBJ2-6; clone size: .; D gene: .; V gene: TRBV6-2/TRBV6-3; CDR3 protein: CASSWGSRANVLTF; CDR3 DNA: TGTGCCAGCAGCTGGGGGTCCCGTGCCAACGTCCTGACTTTC
J gene: TRBJ1-4; clone size: many; D gene: .; V gene: TRBV28; CDR3 protein: CASSHPDEKLFF; CDR3 DNA: TGTGCCAGCAGTCACCCCGATGAAAAACTGTTTTTT
J gene: TRBJ2-2; clone size: .; D gene: .; V gene: TRBV6-2/TRBV6-3; CDR3 protein: CASNGANTGELFF; CDR3 DNA: TGTGCCAGCAACGGAGCGAACACCGGGGAGCTGTTTTTT
J gene: TRBJ1-2; clone size: .; D gene: .; V gene: TRBV7-9; CDR3 protein: CASSLELGGNYGYTF; CDR3 DNA: TGTGCCAGCAGCTTAGAGCTAGGGGGTAACTATGGCTACACCTTC
J gene: TRBJ2-3; clone size: .; D gene: TRBD2; V gene: TRBV20-1; CDR3 protein: CSARDLAGGDTQYF; CDR3 DNA: TGCAGTGCTAGAGATCTAGCGGGAGGGGATACGCAGTATTTT
J gene: TRBJ2-2; clone size: many; D gene: .; V gene: TRBV19; CDR3 protein: CASNPGLYTGELFF; CDR3 DNA: TGTGCCAGTAATCCGGGACTTTACACCGGGGAGCTGTTTTTT
J gene: TRBJ1-3; clone size: .; D gene: .; V gene: TRBV2; CDR3 protein: CASRGASSGNTIYF; CDR3 DNA: TGTGCCAGCAGGGGCGCCTCCTCTGGAAACACCATATATTTT
J gene: TRBJ1-2; clone size: many; D gene: .; V gene: TRBV18; CDR3 protein: CASSPVGAGANYGYTF; CDR3 DNA: TGTGCCAGCTCACCCGTCGGGGCAGGGGCTAACTATGGCTACACCTTC
J gene: TRBJ1-2; clone size: .; D gene: TRBD1; V gene: TRBV28; CDR3 protein: CASSTGQNYGYTF; CDR3 DNA: TGTGCCAGCAGCACGGGACAGAACTATGGCTACACCTTC
J gene: TRBJ2-1; clone size: many; D gene: .; V gene: TRBV19; CDR3 protein: CASSIGWGYNEQFF; CDR3 DNA: TGTGCCAGTAGTATAGGGTGGGGCTACAATGAGCAGTTCTTC
J gene: TRBJ2-6; clone size: many; D gene: TRBD1; V gene: TRBV19; CDR3 protein: CASSITGATGANVLTF; CDR3 DNA: TGTGCCAGTAGTATCACAGGGGCTACGGGGGCCAACGTCCTGACTTTC
J gene: TRBJ1-2; clone size: many; D gene: .; V gene: TRBV29-1; CDR3 protein: CSVEDGTEAYNYGYTF; CDR3 DNA: TGCAGCGTTGAAGACGGGACGGAGGCGTATAACTATGGCTACACCTTC
J gene: TRBJ2-1; clone size: medium-sized; D gene: .; V gene: TRBV6-1; CDR3 protein: CASSALVGGHEQFF; CDR3 DNA: TGTGCCAGCAGTGCTCTAGTCGGTGGTCATGAGCAGTTCTTC
J gene: TRBJ2-7; clone size: .; D gene: .; V gene: TRBV20-1; CDR3 protein: CSLIGQKNYEQYF; CDR3 DNA: TGCAGCCTCATCGGACAGAAAAACTACGAGCAGTACTTC
J gene: TRBJ1-1; clone size: .; D gene: .; V gene: TRBV27; CDR3 protein: CASRRLGTEAFF; CDR3 DNA: TGTGCCAGCAGAAGGCTAGGAACTGAAGCTTTCTTT
J gene: TRBJ2-7; clone size: .; D gene: .; V gene: TRBV7-2; CDR3 protein: CAISYYPLRWDNYEQYF; CDR3 DNA: TGTGCCATCAGCTACTACCCGCTGCGCTGGGACAACTACGAGCAGTACTTC
J gene: TRBJ2-3; clone size: many; D gene: TRBD1; V gene: TRBV4-1; CDR3 protein: CASSQVPTTGSTDTQYF; CDR3 DNA: TGCGCCAGCAGCCAAGTCCCCACGACAGGGAGCACAGATACGCAGTATTTT
J gene: TRBJ1-6; clone size: .; D gene: TRBD1; V gene: TRBV2; CDR3 protein: CASRNDRGFNSPLHF; CDR3 DNA: TGTGCCAGCAGAAACGACAGGGGGTTTAATTCACCCCTCCACTTT
J gene: TRBJ1-2; clone size: .; D gene: .; V gene: TRBV7-9; CDR3 protein: CASSRNRNYGYTF; CDR3 DNA: TGTGCCAGCAGCCGTAACAGAAACTATGGCTACACCTTC
J gene: TRBJ2-2; clone size: many; D gene: .; V gene: TRBV2; CDR3 protein: CASRAISGELFF; CDR3 DNA: TGTGCCAGCCGGGCCATCAGCGGGGAGCTGTTTTTT
J gene: TRBJ1-5; clone size: many; D gene: .; V gene: TRBV20-1; CDR3 protein: CSARPAGGNQPQHF; CDR3 DNA: TGCAGTGCACGACCGGCAGGCGGGAATCAGCCCCAGCATTTT
J gene: TRBJ1-5; clone size: .; D gene: .; V gene: TRBV30; CDR3 protein: CAWSGGASNQPQHF; CDR3 DNA: TGTGCCTGGAGTGGGGGGGCTAGCAATCAGCCCCAGCATTTT
J gene: TRBJ2-5; clone size: many; D gene: .; V gene: TRBV3-1; CDR3 protein: CASSQEGTQYF; CDR3 DNA: TGTGCCAGCAGCCAAGAGGGAACCCAGTACTTC
J gene: TRBJ1-2; clone size: .; D gene: .; V gene: TRBV11-3; CDR3 protein: CASSLTPEVVNYGYTF; CDR3 DNA: TGTGCCAGCAGCTTAACCCCGGAGGTAGTCAACTATGGCTACACCTTC
J gene: TRBJ2-1; clone size: many; D gene: .; V gene: TRBV5-1; CDR3 protein: CASSVQGSSYNEQFF; CDR3 DNA: TGCGCCAGCAGCGTCCAGGGGAGCTCCTACAATGAGCAGTTCTTC
J gene: TRBJ1-6; clone size: .; D gene: .; V gene: TRBV6-1; CDR3 protein: CARALRRRRIGSTLHF; CDR3 DNA: TGTGCCAGGGCTTTGAGACGTCGGAGAATAGGTTCAACCCTCCACTTT
J gene: TRBJ2-7; clone size: many; D gene: .; V gene: TRBV7-9; CDR3 protein: CASSPVYRGSYEQYF; CDR3 DNA: TGTGCCAGCAGCCCTGTATATAGGGGTTCCTACGAGCAGTACTTC
J gene: TRBJ2-1; clone size: many; D gene: .; V gene: TRBV12-3/TRBV12-4; CDR3 protein: CASSPRGSNSYNEQFF; CDR3 DNA: TGTGCCAGCAGCCCCAGGGGCTCCAACTCCTACAATGAGCAGTTCTTC
J gene: TRBJ2-3; clone size: .; D gene: .; V gene: TRBV6-2/TRBV6-3; CDR3 protein: CASSPTRKGTQYF; CDR3 DNA: TGTGCCAGCAGTCCGACGCGGAAAGGTACGCAGTATTTT
J gene: TRBJ1-2; clone size: .; D gene: .; V gene: TRBV7-9; CDR3 protein: CASSLEYGFRVTF; CDR3 DNA: TGTGCCAGCAGCTTGGAGTACGGTTTCCGGGTCACCTTC
J gene: TRBJ2-2; clone size: .; D gene: .; V gene: TRBV27; CDR3 protein: CASSLNGNTGELFF; CDR3 DNA: TGTGCCAGCAGTTTAAACGGGAACACCGGGGAGCTGTTTTTT
J gene: TRBJ1-5; clone size: .; D gene: .; V gene: TRBV7-2; CDR3 protein: CASSLWTVCWSNQPQHF; CDR3 DNA: TGTGCCAGCAGCTTGTGGACAGTGTGCTGGAGCAATCAGCCCCAGCATTTT
J gene: TRBJ1-3; clone size: .; D gene: TRBD1; V gene: TRBV7-9; CDR3 protein: CASSSRRTGGGGGAGNTIYF; CDR3 DNA: TGTGCCAGCAGCTCTAGGAGGACAGGGGGCGGAGGGGGTGCTGGAAACACCATATATTTT
J gene: TRBJ2-7; clone size: many; D gene: TRBD1; V gene: TRBV20-1; CDR3 protein: CSANRDRVHYEQYF; CDR3 DNA: TGCAGTGCTAACCGGGACAGGGTCCACTACGAGCAGTACTTC